The 2 T cell receptor beta chains below all came from one sample that was sequenced in a study of shared clonotypes between healthy human individuals. The protocol was immunoSEQ multiplex PCR, while the TCRdb copy is restricted to in-frame clones and leaves out a portion. This table holds roughly 2.2 million clones, roughly 92% found once. The sequencing input was naive CD4+ T cells from PBMCs. Subset meaning: CD45RA+ positively selected. The receptors were sampled from a man aged 18 to 29 in good health. Some clones in this sample may be carry-over from other donors' samples.

CDR3 in DNA: TGCGCCAGCAGCCCCCCGGGGGGTATAGTCCCAACTGAAGCTTTCTTT. Its protein is CASSPPGGIVPTEAFF. The chain links TRBV5-1 to TRBJ1-1, with TRBD1 as a possible D gene (5 bases). Per germline, CDR1 SGHRS and CDR2 YFSETQ. V lost 4 bases and J lost 5, with 21 bases in between. The CDR3 is 16 residues long.

The genes are TRBV4-3 and TRBJ2-7; the match to TRBD1 covers 11 bases. The germline gives CDR1 LGHNA, CDR2 YSLEER. The CDR3 spans 18 residues. Losses at the gene ends were 0 bases for V and 3 bases for J; bases not matched to a gene: 10. Here the CDR3 reads CASSQENTGTGGFYEQYF. The CDR3 coding sequence is TGCGCCAGCAGCCAAGAGAATACCGGGACAGGGGGTTTCTACGAGCAGTACTTC.